Included here is one TCR beta chain sequence, with context. These data belong to a study of control samples from healthy donors and cancer patients. The assay was immunoSEQ multiplex PCR, and TCRdb's table has in-frame clones only and misses some. The data contain tens of thousands of clones, about nine tenths of them singletons. Losses at the gene ends were 1 base for V and 5 bases for J; bases not matched to a gene: 16. The CDR3 loop spans 19 amino acids. Germline V gene sequence: CDR1 SGHRS, CDR2 YFSETQ. Sequenced: PBMCs. This TCR came from a middle-aged man with colorectal cancer. The chain combines TRBV5-1 with TRBJ2-1; 9 bases are a match to TRBD2. The DNA for the CDR3 is TGCGCCAGCAGCTTGAACCGCTTAGGTATGTCTAGCGGGAACAATGAGCAGTTCTTC. Its translation: CASSLNRLGMSSGNNEQFF.